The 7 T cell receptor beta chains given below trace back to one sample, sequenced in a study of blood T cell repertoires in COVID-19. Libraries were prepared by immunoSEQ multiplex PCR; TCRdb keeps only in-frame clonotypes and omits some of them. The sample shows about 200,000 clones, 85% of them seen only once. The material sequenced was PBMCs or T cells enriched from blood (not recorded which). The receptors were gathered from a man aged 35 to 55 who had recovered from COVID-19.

The CDR3 loop is CASSEADGNTIYF. In nucleotides, the CDR3 is TGCGCCAGCAGTGAGGCAGATGGAAACACCATATATTTT. The chain has TRBV5-1 and TRBJ1-3; D gene uncertain. The germline CDR1 and CDR2 sequences are SGHRS and YFSETQ. V lost 5 bases to trimming and J lost 3 bases, with 9 bases between them. CDR3 length: 13 residues. Full variable domain (outside the CDR3, taken from reference TRBV5-1 and TRBJ1-3): KAGVTQTPRYLIKTRGQQVTLSCSPISGHRSVSWYQQTPGQGLQFLFEYFSETQRNKGNFPGRFSGRQFSNSRSEMNVSTLELGDSALYLCASSEADGNTIYFGEGSWLTVV.

The CDR3 loop reads CASSLDPTGVSYEQYF. CDR3 DNA sequence: TGCGCCAGCAGCTTGGACCCTACAGGGGTTTCCTACGAGCAGTACTTC. The rearrangement uses TRBV5-1 and TRBJ2-7; 7 nucleotides align to TRBD1. V lost 0 bases to trimming and J lost 1 base; unmatched junction nucleotides: 7. CDR3 length: 16 amino acids. The germline CDR1 and CDR2 sequences are SGHRS and YFSETQ. The full variable domain, its missing parts supplied by reference TRBV5-1 and TRBJ2-7, is KAGVTQTPRYLIKTRGQQVTLSCSPISGHRSVSWYQQTPGQGLQFLFEYFSETQRNKGNFPGRFSGRQFSNSRSEMNVSTLELGDSALYLCASSLDPTGVSYEQYFGPGTRLTVT.

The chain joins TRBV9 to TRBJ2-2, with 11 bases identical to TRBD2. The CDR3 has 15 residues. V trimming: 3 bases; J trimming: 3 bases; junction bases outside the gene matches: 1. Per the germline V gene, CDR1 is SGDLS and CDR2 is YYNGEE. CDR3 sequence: CASSAGLADTGELFF. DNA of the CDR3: TGTGCCAGCAGCGCGGGACTAGCGGACACCGGGGAGCTGTTTTTT.

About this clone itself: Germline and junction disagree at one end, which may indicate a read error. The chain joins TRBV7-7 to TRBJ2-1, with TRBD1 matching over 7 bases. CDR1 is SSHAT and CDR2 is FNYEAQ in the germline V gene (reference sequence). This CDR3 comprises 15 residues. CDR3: CASSRDRVGYNEQFF. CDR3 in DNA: TGTGCTAGCAGCCGAGACAGGGTAGGGTACAATGAGCAGTTCTTC.

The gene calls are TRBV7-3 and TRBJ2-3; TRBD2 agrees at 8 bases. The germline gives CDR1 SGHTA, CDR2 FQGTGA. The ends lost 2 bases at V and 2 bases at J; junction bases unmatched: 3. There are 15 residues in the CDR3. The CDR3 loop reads CASSLGGRITDTQYF. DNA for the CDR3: TGTGCCAGCAGCTTAGGCGGGAGGATCACAGATACGCAGTATTTT.

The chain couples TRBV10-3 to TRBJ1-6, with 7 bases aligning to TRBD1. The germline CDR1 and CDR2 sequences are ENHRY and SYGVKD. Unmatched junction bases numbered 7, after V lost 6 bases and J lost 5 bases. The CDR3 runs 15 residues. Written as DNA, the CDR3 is TGTGCCATCAGGACAGGGCAAGAAAATAATTCACCCCTCCACTTT. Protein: CAIRTGQENNSPLHF.

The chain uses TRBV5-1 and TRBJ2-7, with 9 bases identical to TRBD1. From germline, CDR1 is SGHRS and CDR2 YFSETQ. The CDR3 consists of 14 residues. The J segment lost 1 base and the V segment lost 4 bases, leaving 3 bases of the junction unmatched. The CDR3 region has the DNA TGCGCCAGCAGCACCGGGACAGGGTCCTACGAGCAGTACTTC. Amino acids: CASSTGTGSYEQYF.